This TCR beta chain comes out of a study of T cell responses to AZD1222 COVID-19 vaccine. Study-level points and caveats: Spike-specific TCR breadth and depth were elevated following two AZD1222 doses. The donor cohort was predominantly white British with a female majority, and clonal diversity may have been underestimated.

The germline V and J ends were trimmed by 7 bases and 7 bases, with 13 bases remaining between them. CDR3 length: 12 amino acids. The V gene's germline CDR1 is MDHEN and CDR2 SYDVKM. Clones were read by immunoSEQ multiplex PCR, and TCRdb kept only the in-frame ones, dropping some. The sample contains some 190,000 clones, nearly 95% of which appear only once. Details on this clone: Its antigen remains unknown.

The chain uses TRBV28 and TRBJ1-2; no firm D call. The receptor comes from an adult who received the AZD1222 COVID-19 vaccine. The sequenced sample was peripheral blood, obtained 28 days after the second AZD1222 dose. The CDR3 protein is CASIVEGAGYTF. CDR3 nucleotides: TGTGCCAGCATTGTCGAGGGAGCTGGCTACACCTTC.